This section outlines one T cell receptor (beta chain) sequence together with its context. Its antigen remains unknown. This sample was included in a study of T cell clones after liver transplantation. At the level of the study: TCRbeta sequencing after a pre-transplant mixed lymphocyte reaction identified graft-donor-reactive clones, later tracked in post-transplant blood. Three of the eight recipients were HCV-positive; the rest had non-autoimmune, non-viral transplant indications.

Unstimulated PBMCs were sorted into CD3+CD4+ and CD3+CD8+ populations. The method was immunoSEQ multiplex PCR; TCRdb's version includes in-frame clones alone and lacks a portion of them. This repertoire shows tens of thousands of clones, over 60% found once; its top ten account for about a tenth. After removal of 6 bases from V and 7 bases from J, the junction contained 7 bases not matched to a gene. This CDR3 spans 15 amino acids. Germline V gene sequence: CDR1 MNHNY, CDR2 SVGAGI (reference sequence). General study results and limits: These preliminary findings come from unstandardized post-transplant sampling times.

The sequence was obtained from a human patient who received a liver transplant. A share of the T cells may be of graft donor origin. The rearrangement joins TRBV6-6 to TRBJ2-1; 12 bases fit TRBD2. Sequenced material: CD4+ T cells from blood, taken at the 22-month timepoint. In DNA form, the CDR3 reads TGTGCCAGCAGCTTGACTAGCGGGGGCTATAATGAGCAGTTCTTC. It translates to CASSLTSGGYNEQFF.